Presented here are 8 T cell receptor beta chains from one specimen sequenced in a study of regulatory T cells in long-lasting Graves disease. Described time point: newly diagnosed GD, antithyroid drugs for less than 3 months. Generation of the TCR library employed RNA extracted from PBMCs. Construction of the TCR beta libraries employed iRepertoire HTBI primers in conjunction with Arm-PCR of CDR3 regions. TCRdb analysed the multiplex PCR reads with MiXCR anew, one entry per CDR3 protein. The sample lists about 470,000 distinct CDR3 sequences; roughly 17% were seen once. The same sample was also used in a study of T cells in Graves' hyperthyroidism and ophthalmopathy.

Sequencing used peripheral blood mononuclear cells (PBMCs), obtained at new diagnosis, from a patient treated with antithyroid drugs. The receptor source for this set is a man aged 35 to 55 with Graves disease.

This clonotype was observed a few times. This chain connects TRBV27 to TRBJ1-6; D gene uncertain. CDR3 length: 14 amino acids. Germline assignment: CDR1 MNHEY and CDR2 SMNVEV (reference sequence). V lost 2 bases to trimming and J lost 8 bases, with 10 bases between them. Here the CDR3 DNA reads TGTGCCAGCAGTTTACAGGAGGCGGATTCACCCCTCCACTTT. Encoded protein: CASSLQEADSPLHF.

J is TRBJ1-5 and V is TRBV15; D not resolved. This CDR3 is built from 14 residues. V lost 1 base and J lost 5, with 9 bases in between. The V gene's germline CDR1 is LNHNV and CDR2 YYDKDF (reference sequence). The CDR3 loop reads CATSRVRQDQPQHF. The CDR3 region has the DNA TGTGCCACCAGCAGAGTCCGGCAAGATCAGCCCCAGCATTTT.

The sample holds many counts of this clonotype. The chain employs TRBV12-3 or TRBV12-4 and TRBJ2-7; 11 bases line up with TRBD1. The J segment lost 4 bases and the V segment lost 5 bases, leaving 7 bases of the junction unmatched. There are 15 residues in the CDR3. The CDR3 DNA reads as TGTGCCAGCAGTCCCCGGACAGGGGGCCTTTACGAGCAGTACTTC. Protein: CASSPRTGGLYEQYF.

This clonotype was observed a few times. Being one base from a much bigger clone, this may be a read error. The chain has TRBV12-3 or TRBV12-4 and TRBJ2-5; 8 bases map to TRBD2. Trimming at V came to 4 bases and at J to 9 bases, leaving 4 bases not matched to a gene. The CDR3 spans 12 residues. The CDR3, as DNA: TGTGCCAGCAGTTCGGGGGGGGTGGCCCAGTACTTC. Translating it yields CASSSGGVAQYF.

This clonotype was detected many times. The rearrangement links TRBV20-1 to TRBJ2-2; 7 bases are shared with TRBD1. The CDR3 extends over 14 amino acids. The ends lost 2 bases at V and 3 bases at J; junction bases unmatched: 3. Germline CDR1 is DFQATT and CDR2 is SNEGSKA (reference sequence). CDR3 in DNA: TGCAGTGCTAGAAGAGGGGGCGACACCGGGGAGCTGTTTTTT. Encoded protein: CSARRGGDTGELFF.

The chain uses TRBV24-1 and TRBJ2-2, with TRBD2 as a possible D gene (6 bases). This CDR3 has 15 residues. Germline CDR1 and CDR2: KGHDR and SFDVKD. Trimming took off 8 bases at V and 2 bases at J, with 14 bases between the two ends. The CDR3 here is CATTRGTRNTGELFF. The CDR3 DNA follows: TGTGCCACCACTAGAGGGACTCGAAACACCGGGGAGCTGTTTTTT.

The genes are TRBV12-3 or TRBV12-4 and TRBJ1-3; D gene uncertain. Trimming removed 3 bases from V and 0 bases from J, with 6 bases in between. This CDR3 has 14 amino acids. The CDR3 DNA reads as TGTGCCAGCAGTTTTCTCTACTCTGGAAACACCATATATTTT. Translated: CASSFLYSGNTIYF.

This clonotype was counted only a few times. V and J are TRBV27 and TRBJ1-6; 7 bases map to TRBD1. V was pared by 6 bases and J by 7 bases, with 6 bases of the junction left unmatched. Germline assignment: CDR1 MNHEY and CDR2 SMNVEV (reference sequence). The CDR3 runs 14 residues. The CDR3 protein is CASSHDRVNSPLHF. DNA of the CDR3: TGTGCCAGCAGCCACGACAGGGTAAATTCACCCCTCCACTTT.